This section outlines one T cell receptor (beta chain) sequence together with its context. An end of the junction does not agree with germline; a read error may underlie this. Thyroid surgery was preceded by no treatment in any patient. TCRdb reprocessed the PCR reads using MiXCR. The sample yields about 21,000 clones, approximately 30% seen once. The entry originates in a study of metastatic and nonmetastatic thyroid tumors. CDR3 size: 17 residues. Germline V lookup: CDR1 SGHRS, CDR2 YFSETQ. The source material was tumor tissue. V and J are TRBV5-1 and TRBJ2-5; D may correspond to TRBD1 or TRBD2 (5 bases each). The clonotype originates from a male donor with papillary thyroid cancer or a benign thyroid nodule (not recorded which). Some clones in this sample may be carry-over from other donors' samples. CDR3 loop: CAISFPRGAPRQETQYF. CDR3 nucleotides: TGCGCCATCAGCTTTCCCAGAGGGGCCCCCCGACAAGAGACCCAGTACTTT.